This TCR beta chain emerged from a study of control samples from healthy donors and cancer patients. Produced via immunoSEQ multiplex PCR; TCRdb's table is partial and in-frame only. There are around 100,000 clones in the sample; approximately 90% occur only once, and 15% to 20% lies in the top ten. V lost 5 bases and J 7 bases, leaving 5 bases between the germline ends. Germline-derived CDR1 and CDR2 are SGHVS and FNYEAQ. The CDR3 has 11 residues. The specimen was PBMCs. This receptor was taken from a man in his sixties with lung cancer. The rearrangement links TRBV7-6 to TRBJ1-4, with D unclear. The CDR3 DNA is TGTGCCAGCAGCATCGGTGAAAAACTGTTTTTT. This codes for CASSIGEKLFF.